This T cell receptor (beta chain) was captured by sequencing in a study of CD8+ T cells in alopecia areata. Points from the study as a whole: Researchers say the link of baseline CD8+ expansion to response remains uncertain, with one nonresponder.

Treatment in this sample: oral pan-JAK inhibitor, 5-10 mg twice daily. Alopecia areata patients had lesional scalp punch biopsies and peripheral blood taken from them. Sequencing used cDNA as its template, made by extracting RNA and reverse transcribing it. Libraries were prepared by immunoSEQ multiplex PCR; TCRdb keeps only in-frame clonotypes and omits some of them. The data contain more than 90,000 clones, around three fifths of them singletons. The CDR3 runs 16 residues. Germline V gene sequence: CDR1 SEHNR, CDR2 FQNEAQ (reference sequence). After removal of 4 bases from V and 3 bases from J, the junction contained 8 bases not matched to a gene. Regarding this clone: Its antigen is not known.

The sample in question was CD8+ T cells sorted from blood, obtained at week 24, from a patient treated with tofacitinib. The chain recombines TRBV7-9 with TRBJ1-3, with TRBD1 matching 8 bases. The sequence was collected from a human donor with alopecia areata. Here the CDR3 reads CASSSQMDRDGNTIYF. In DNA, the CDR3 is TGTGCCAGCAGCTCCCAGATGGACAGGGATGGAAACACCATATATTTT.